What follows are 26 T cell receptor beta chains derived from one specimen sequenced in a study of graft-versus-host responses after intestinal transplantation. Assay used: immunoSEQ multiplex PCR; TCRdb lists only in-frame clones, some missing. The table lists approximately 11,000 clones, approximately 93% of them singletons. The starting material was PBMCs, obtained less than 110 days after intestinal transplant. Every receptor here comes from a human patient who received an intestinal transplant, so some T cells may come from the graft donor.

This chain joins TRBV27 and TRBJ2-1; tentative D call: TRBD2 (5 bases). Per germline, CDR1 MNHEY and CDR2 SMNVEV (reference sequence). Trimming removed 6 bases from V and 5 bases from J, with 14 bases in between. There are 14 residues in the CDR3. This CDR3 reads CASRIVGENNEQFF. DNA for the CDR3: TGTGCCAGCAGGATCGTCGGGGAAAACAATGAGCAGTTCTTC.

This CDR3 reads CASSRWDNQPQHF. For the CDR3, the DNA is TGTGCCAGCAGCCGGTGGGACAATCAGCCCCAGCATTTT. J is TRBJ1-5 and V is TRBV7-2; D gene uncertain. The CDR3 is made up of 13 amino acids. Looked up from germline, CDR1 is SGHTA and CDR2 is FQGNSA. Trimming stripped 5 bases from V and 3 bases from J, with 8 bases between.

The chain recombines TRBV5-1 with TRBJ2-1; either TRBD1 or TRBD2 may fit D (6 bases each). Looked up from germline, CDR1 is SGHRS and CDR2 is YFSETQ. CDR3 length: 17 amino acids. V lost 0 bases, J lost 4 bases, and 17 bases lay in between. CDR3 nucleotide sequence: TGCGCCAGCAGCTTGGGTAGGGGGGCGGGCCCATACAATGAGCAGTTCTTC. This sequence encodes CASSLGRGAGPYNEQFF.

The CDR3 DNA is TGTGCCAGCAGTGCCCTAGCGGGAGGGAGCGAGCAGTACTTC. This gives the protein CASSALAGGSEQYF. This chain links TRBV13 with TRBJ2-7, with TRBD2 matching over 12 bases. Trimming took 6 bases from V and 6 from J; bases not matched to a gene: 6. CDR1 is PRHDT and CDR2 is FYEKMQ in the germline V gene (reference sequence). The CDR3 totals 14 residues.

The rearrangement links TRBV5-1 to TRBJ2-7, with TRBD1 as a possible D gene (6 bases). The V end was cut by 3 bases, the J end by 3 bases, with 13 bases between. Germline V gene lookup returns CDR1 SGHRS and CDR2 YFSETQ. The CDR3 is 14 amino acids. The CDR3 is CASSSPGASYEQYF. CDR3 bases: TGCGCCAGCAGCTCGCCAGGGGCGAGCTACGAGCAGTACTTC.

The V and J genes are TRBV9 and TRBJ2-5; 9 nucleotides align to TRBD2. The end of the DNA aligns better with TRBJ2-7, so the J call may be wrong. CDR3 size: 17 residues. Germline V lookup: CDR1 SGDLS, CDR2 YYNGEE. Written as DNA, the CDR3 is TGTGCCAGCAGCGTAGATTTTACAGCGGGAGGTTTATACGAGCAGTACTTC. It translates to CASSVDFTAGGLYEQYF.

The J gene is TRBJ1-6, the V gene TRBV6-6; 8 nucleotides agree with TRBD1. The germline CDR1 and CDR2 sequences are MNHNY and SVGAGI (reference sequence). Trimming cost V 5 bases and J 7 bases; bases outside gene matches: 7. CDR3 size: 15 residues. Here the CDR3 DNA reads TGTGCCAGCAGTGAGGTGGACAGGGAGAATTCACCCCTCCACTTT. Protein sequence: CASSEVDRENSPLHF.

This clone was counted once. The chain couples TRBV7-8 to TRBJ2-5; 12 nucleotides agree with TRBD2. The germline CDR1 and CDR2 sequences are SGHVS and FQNEAQ. The length of the CDR3 is 20 residues. Trimming at V came to 6 bases and at J to 3 bases, leaving 20 bases not matched to a gene. Written as DNA, the CDR3 is TGTGCCAGCAGAGCTTACCGCGACAACCGACTAGCGGGAGAGGAAGAGACCCAGTACTTC. Protein product: CASRAYRDNRLAGEEETQYF.

The genes are TRBV6-4 and TRBJ2-1; D is possibly TRBD1 or TRBD2 (5 bases each). V was cut by 3 bases and J by 2 bases, with 11 bases left in between. This CDR3 has 15 amino acids. Germline loops: CDR1 MRHNA, CDR2 SNTAGT. The DNA of the CDR3 is TGTGCCAGCAGTGAGGGGGTGGCGACCTACAATGAGCAGTTCTTC. Protein: CASSEGVATYNEQFF.

This clone is a singleton in its sample. The chain joins TRBV6-1 to TRBJ1-1; perhaps TRBD1 as D (5 bases). The V gene lost 5 bases and the J gene lost 5 bases, with 12 bases spanning the gap. This CDR3 comprises 13 residues. Germline V gene lookup returns CDR1 MNHNS and CDR2 SASEGT. The CDR3 DNA reads TGTGCCAGCAGTTTAATGTGGGGGACTGAAGCTTTCTTT. Amino acid sequence: CASSLMWGTEAFF.

The chain is built from TRBV7-9 and TRBJ2-1; the match to TRBD1 covers 8 bases. Germline V gene data show CDR1 as SEHNR and CDR2 as FQNEAQ (reference sequence). Trimming took 4 bases from V and 6 from J; bases not matched to a gene: 5. The CDR3 has 14 amino acids. CDR3 sequence reads: CASSSRDRSNEQFF. CDR3 nucleotides: TGTGCCAGCAGCTCCCGGGACAGGAGCAATGAGCAGTTCTTC.

CDR3 coding DNA: TGTGCCAGTAGGACGACAGGGACCGATAGTCAGCCCCAGCATTTT. This encodes CASRTTGTDSQPQHF. This rearrangement joins TRBV19 to TRBJ1-5; 7 positions agree with TRBD1. This CDR3 has 15 amino acids. Germline values: CDR1 LNHDA, CDR2 SQIVND (reference sequence). The V and J ends lost 6 bases and 6 bases, in that order; junction bases with no gene match: 11. Full variable domain (missing parts from reference TRBV19 and TRBJ1-5): DGGITQSPKYLFRKEGQNVTLSCEQNLNHDAMYWYRQDPGQGLRLIYYSQIVNDFQKGDIAEGYSVSREKKESFPLTVTSAQKNPTAFYLCASRTTGTDSQPQHFGDGTRLSIL.

Written as DNA, the CDR3 is TGTGCCATCAGTGAGTCTACAGGCAATGAGCAGTTCTTC. Translation: CAISESTGNEQFF. This chain connects TRBV10-3 to TRBJ2-1, with a possible D match to TRBD1 (5 bases). CDR1 ENHRY and CDR2 SYGVKD come from the germline V gene. The length of the CDR3 is 13 residues. Trimming left V 0 bases short and J 6 bases short, with 6 bases between.

V usage is TRBV5-4 and J usage is TRBJ2-5, with TRBD1 matching over 9 bases. The CDR3 is 16 amino acids. V gave up 3 bases and J gave up 4 bases; unmatched junction bases: 10. Germline V gives CDR1 SGHNT, CDR2 YYREEE (reference sequence). The CDR3 is CASSSLGTGRSETQYF. For the CDR3, the DNA is TGTGCCAGCAGCTCCCTTGGGACAGGGAGGTCAGAGACCCAGTACTTC.

This chain links TRBV7-9 with TRBJ2-7; D possibly matches TRBD1 or TRBD2 (5 bases each). Germline-derived CDR1 and CDR2 are SEHNR and FQNEAQ (reference sequence). The V end lost 6 bases, the J end lost 3 bases, and 15 bases lay between the germline ends. CDR3 length equals 14 residues. The CDR3 here is CASSSTGPNYEQYF. CDR3 nucleotides: TGTGCCAGCAGTTCTACGGGGCCCAACTACGAGCAGTACTTC.

This clone was counted only a few times. The V gene is TRBV5-4, the J gene TRBJ1-1; possibly TRBD1 for D (5 bases). CDR1 SGHNT and CDR2 YYREEE come from the germline V gene (reference sequence). This CDR3 contains 13 residues. The ends were cut back, 4 bases at V and 5 bases at J, with 12 bases in the middle. The CDR3 sequence: CASSPEGVTEAFF. CDR3 in DNA: TGTGCCAGCAGCCCCGAAGGGGTGACTGAAGCTTTCTTT.

This chain links TRBV2 with TRBJ2-1; D might be TRBD1 or TRBD2, each matching 5 bases. The CDR3 has 15 amino acids. The germline V gene encodes CDR1 SNHLY and CDR2 FYNNEI. V gave up 7 bases and J gave up 5 bases, with 18 bases separating them. CDR3 protein: CASNPQRGEDNEQFF. Here the CDR3 DNA reads TGTGCCAGCAATCCACAAAGGGGAGAAGACAATGAGCAGTTCTTC.

The chain carries TRBV6-1 and TRBJ1-1; the match to TRBD1 covers 10 bases. The germline CDR1 and CDR2 sequences are MNHNS and SASEGT. This CDR3 region has 14 residues. The junction had 1 base not matched to a gene; V was cut back by 3 bases and J by 3 bases. Here the CDR3 DNA reads TGTGCCAGCAGTGAGACAGGGGGCCACACTGAAGCTTTCTTT. Its protein is CASSETGGHTEAFF.

The J gene is TRBJ2-2, the V gene TRBV5-6; 11 bases are shared with TRBD2. Germline lookup yields CDR1 SGHDT and CDR2 YYEEEE. V gave up 0 bases and J gave up 1 base; unmatched junction bases: 5. CDR3 size: 18 residues. CDR3 amino acids: CASSLAASGRRNTGELFF. The CDR3, as DNA: TGTGCCAGCAGCTTGGCGGCTAGCGGGAGGAGGAACACCGGGGAGCTGTTTTTT.

V gene TRBV7-8 combines with J gene TRBJ2-7, with 8 bases fitting TRBD2. The CDR3 has 18 amino acids. The germline V gene has CDR1 SGHVS and CDR2 FQNEAQ. V dropped 1 base and J dropped 3; count of bases not matched to a gene: 14. This chain's CDR3 is CASSLGVSGEHRIYEQYF. In DNA, the CDR3 is TGTGCCAGCAGCTTAGGAGTTAGCGGGGAGCATCGGATCTACGAGCAGTACTTC.

V usage is TRBV27 and J usage is TRBJ1-1; TRBD1 is a possible D gene (6 bases). V was cut by 3 bases and J by 3 bases, with 14 bases left in between. Germline assignment: CDR1 MNHEY and CDR2 SMNVEV (reference sequence). CDR3 length: 15 residues. The CDR3: CASSFIRDTYTEAFF. CDR3 nucleotide sequence: TGTGCCAGCAGTTTTATTAGGGACACCTACACTGAAGCTTTCTTT.

The chain uses TRBV27 and TRBJ2-7; tentative D call: TRBD2 (6 bases). Trimming stripped 5 bases from V and 2 bases from J, with 13 bases between. The germline CDR1 and CDR2 sequences are MNHEY and SMNVEV (reference sequence). This CDR3 spans 14 amino acids. DNA for the CDR3: TGTGCCAGCAGTCCTAGGGACTTGACCTACGAGCAGTACTTC. This encodes CASSPRDLTYEQYF.

The chain uses TRBV5-4 and TRBJ2-7, with 14 bases lining up with TRBD2. The CDR3 consists of 17 residues. J was trimmed by 2 bases and V by 3 bases; bases with no gene match: 7. The germline gives CDR1 SGHNT, CDR2 YYREEE (reference sequence). Here the CDR3 reads CASSWGLAGVTTYEQYF. CDR3 sequence (DNA): TGTGCCAGCAGCTGGGGACTAGCGGGAGTTACCACCTACGAGCAGTACTTC.

The gene calls are TRBV6-6 and TRBJ1-2; unclear D gene. The CDR3 length is 11 residues. CDR1 is MNHNY and CDR2 is SVGAGI in the germline V gene (reference sequence). V was shortened by 2 bases and J by 6 bases, with 4 bases between the two germline ends. CDR3 in amino acids: CASSYTDGYTF. In DNA, the CDR3 is TGTGCCAGCAGTTACACGGATGGCTACACCTTC.

The chain recombines TRBV19 with TRBJ2-1; TRBD1 agrees at 8 bases. The CDR3 extends over 15 amino acids. CDR1 is LNHDA and CDR2 is SQIVND in the germline V gene (reference sequence). V lost 1 base to trimming and J lost 6 bases; unmatched junction nucleotides: 5. CDR3 amino acids: CASSIGTGSLNEQFF. CDR3 nucleotides: TGTGCCAGTAGTATAGGGACAGGGTCGCTCAATGAGCAGTTCTTC.

The V gene is TRBV2, the J gene TRBJ1-6, with 9 bases identical to TRBD1. The CDR3 has 15 residues. The V gene's germline CDR1 is SNHLY and CDR2 FYNNEI. Losses at the gene ends were 5 bases for V and 9 bases for J; bases not matched to a gene: 8. The CDR3 DNA reads as TGTGCCAGCAGTCACTTCCGGGACAGGGCTTCACCCCTCCACTTT. This encodes CASSHFRDRASPLHF.